These 10 T cell receptor beta chains came from one sample sequenced in a study of shared clonotypes between healthy human individuals. Some clones are missing from TCRdb's copy, which holds only in-frame ones; the method was immunoSEQ multiplex PCR. Here the sample spans about 1.5 million clones, roughly 96% being singletons. Material for sequencing was naive CD4+ T cells sorted from blood. Subset meaning: CD45RA+ positively selected. The receptors here all came from a man younger than 45 in good health.

The J gene is TRBJ2-7, the V gene TRBV18; 11 positions match TRBD1. The CDR3 covers 15 residues. Germline trimming cut 3 bases from V and 2 bases from J; bases unmatched to any gene: 3. Per germline, CDR1 KGHSH and CDR2 LQKENI. CDR3 sequence reads: CASSPTGQGAYEQYF. The CDR3 DNA sequence: TGTGCCAGCTCACCGACGGGACAGGGGGCCTACGAGCAGTACTTC.

A note on this clone: This specimen includes other DNA sequences encoding the same CDR3. The chain recombines TRBV18 with TRBJ2-1, with a tentative D call TRBD2 (5 bases). The CDR3 is 14 residues long. In germline, CDR1 is KGHSH, CDR2 LQKENI. V was clipped by 3 bases and J by 1 base, with 7 bases between them. This chain's CDR3 is CASSPGRSYNEQFF. CDR3 sequence (DNA): TGTGCCAGCTCACCGGGGAGATCCTACAATGAGCAGTTCTTC.

This clone was counted once. This rearrangement joins TRBV27 to TRBJ1-4; TRBD1 agrees at 9 bases. CDR1 is MNHEY, CDR2 SMNVEV, per germline (reference sequence). The ends lost 5 bases at V and 8 bases at J; junction bases unmatched: 9. The CDR3 length is 15 residues. The CDR3 loop reads CASSGRQGVREKLFF. Written as DNA, the CDR3 is TGTGCCAGCAGTGGTCGACAGGGGGTTCGGGAAAAACTGTTTTTT.

CDR3 protein: CASSQTIGGNTGELFF. In DNA form, the CDR3 reads TGTGCCAGCAGCCAAACCATCGGCGGGAACACCGGGGAGCTGTTTTTT. J is TRBJ2-2 and V is TRBV7-2; D is uncertain. CDR1 is SGHTA, CDR2 FQGNSA, per germline. V lost 5 bases and J lost 1, with 14 bases in between. The CDR3 runs to 16 residues.

The chain uses TRBV6-5 and TRBJ2-7, with D unclear. Trimming removed 2 bases from V and 5 bases from J, with 10 bases in between. In germline, CDR1 is MNHEY, CDR2 SVGAGI. This CDR3 has 13 amino acids. The CDR3: CASSYARVDEQYF. CDR3 coding DNA: TGTGCCAGCAGTTACGCTCGGGTTGACGAGCAGTACTTC.

The chain has TRBV5-8 and TRBJ2-1; D might be TRBD2 (6 bases). This CDR3 has 16 residues. V gave up 0 bases and J gave up 3 bases, with 13 bases separating them. CDR1 is SGHTS, CDR2 YDEGEE, per germline. CDR3 coding DNA: TGTGCCAGCAGCTTGGACGCGGGGACGTACTACAATGAGCAGTTCTTC. Its translation is CASSLDAGTYYNEQFF.

This clone was seen once. V gene TRBV2 combines with J gene TRBJ1-1; 9 bases match TRBD1. Germline-derived CDR1 and CDR2 are SNHLY and FYNNEI. The CDR3 is 14 residues long. Trimming took 7 bases from V and 5 from J; bases not matched to a gene: 8. CDR3 in amino acids: CASNNNRGRTEAFF. The CDR3, as DNA: TGTGCCAGCAACAATAACAGGGGGCGGACTGAAGCTTTCTTT.

This chain links TRBV5-1 with TRBJ1-2; the D is unclear. CDR1 and CDR2 from the germline V gene are SGHRS and YFSETQ. CDR3 length: 15 residues. With 5 bases removed from V and 0 bases from J, the gap between germline ends came to 14 bases. CDR3: CASRSDTGSNYGYTF. The CDR3 DNA reads TGCGCCAGCAGAAGTGACACGGGTTCTAACTATGGCTACACCTTC. Combining the CDR3 with reference TRBV5-1 and TRBJ1-2 gives the whole variable domain KAGVTQTPRYLIKTRGQQVTLSCSPISGHRSVSWYQQTPGQGLQFLFEYFSETQRNKGNFPGRFSGRQFSNSRSEMNVSTLELGDSALYLCASRSDTGSNYGYTFGSGTRLTVV.

The gene calls are TRBV6-1 and TRBJ1-2; D gene uncertain. Germline V lookup: CDR1 MNHNS, CDR2 SASEGT. This CDR3 spans 13 amino acids. V lost 5 bases, J lost 0 bases, and 7 bases lay in between. DNA of the CDR3: TGTGCCAGCAGTCCAGGCCCTAACTATGGCTACACCTTC. It is translated as CASSPGPNYGYTF.

The rearrangement links TRBV6-1 to TRBJ1-4; D not certain. The CDR3 spans 14 residues. V lost 5 bases and J 5 bases, leaving 12 bases between the germline ends. Germline V gives CDR1 MNHNS, CDR2 SASEGT. The CDR3: CASSSGSWNEKLFF. The CDR3, as DNA: TGTGCCAGCAGTTCGGGGAGTTGGAATGAAAAACTGTTTTTT.